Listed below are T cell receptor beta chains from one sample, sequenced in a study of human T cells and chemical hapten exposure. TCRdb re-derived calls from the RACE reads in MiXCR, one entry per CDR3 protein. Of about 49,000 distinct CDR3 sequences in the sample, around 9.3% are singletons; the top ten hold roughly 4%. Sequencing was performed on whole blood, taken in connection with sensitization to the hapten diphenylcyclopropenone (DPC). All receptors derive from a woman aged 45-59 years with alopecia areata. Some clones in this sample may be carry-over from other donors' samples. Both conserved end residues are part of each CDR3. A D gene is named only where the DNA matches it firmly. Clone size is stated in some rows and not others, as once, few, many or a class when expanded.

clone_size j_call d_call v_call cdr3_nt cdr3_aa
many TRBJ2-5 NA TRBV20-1 TGCAGTGCTAGAGGGGGGGAGACCCAGTACTTC CSARGGETQYF
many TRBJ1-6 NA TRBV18 TGTGCCAGCTCACCAAGGGACCGAACCCCTAATTCACCCCTCCACTTT CASSPRDRTPNSPLHF
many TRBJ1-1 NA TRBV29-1 TGCAGCGTTGAAAGGGGGGCAGGTACTGAAGCTTTCTTT CSVERGAGTEAFF
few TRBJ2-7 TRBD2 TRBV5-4 TGTGCCAGCAGCATAGGACTAGCGGGAGGGCCTCGTGAGCAGTACTTC CASSIGLAGGPREQYF
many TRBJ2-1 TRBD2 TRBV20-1 TGCAGTGCTATGGTAGCGGGCTTATACAATGAGCAGTTCTTC CSAMVAGLYNEQFF
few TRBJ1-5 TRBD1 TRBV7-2 TGTGCCAGCAGCTGGAGGGACAGGAGCAATCAGCCCCAGCATTTT CASSWRDRSNQPQHF
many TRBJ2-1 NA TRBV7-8 TGTGCCAGCAGCCCCCGGAGCGTCGAGGGTCGGCTGTACAATGAGCAGTTCTTC CASSPRSVEGRLYNEQFF
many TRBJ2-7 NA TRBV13 TGTGCCAGCAGCTCCCTCCGGGACTTCTACGAGCAGTACTTC CASSSLRDFYEQYF
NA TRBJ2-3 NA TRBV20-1 TGCAGTGCTAGAGCGGGGGGCCTGGGAGATACGCAGTATTTT CSARAGGLGDTQYF
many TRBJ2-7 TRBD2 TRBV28 TGTGCCAGCAGGGGAGCGGGGAGTGAAACCTACGAGCAGTACTTC CASRGAGSETYEQYF
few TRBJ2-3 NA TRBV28 TGTGCCAGCAGTTTTCGAGATACGCAGTATTTT CASSFRDTQYF
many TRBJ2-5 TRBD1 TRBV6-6 TGTGCCGCAGGAAGGGGGCAGAGAGAGACCCAGTACTTC CAAGRGQRETQYF